This record looks at one T cell receptor (beta chain) sequence and its context. Its antigen is unidentified. Overlapping HIV-1 Gag 15-mer peptides at approximately 0.96 ug per peptide per mL were used. Memory cells lacking CD40L and CD69 with high CD45RO were sorted. This sample stems from a study of persistence of HIV-infected CD4 T cells. Sequencing used immunoSEQ version 4 in survey mode. The method was immunoSEQ multiplex PCR; TCRdb's version includes in-frame clones alone and lacks a portion of them. The sample has about 32,000 clones, approximately 80% seen once. The receptor was isolated from an adult woman with HIV who was CMV-seropositive. Here the sequenced sample was CD4+ T cells sorted from PBMCs after approximately 20-hour stimulation, taken from a patient who received antiretroviral therapy.

This chain's CDR3 is CASSYPLGGGDEKLFF. The CDR3, as DNA: TGTGCCAGCAGTTACCCCTTAGGGGGCGGCGATGAAAAACTGTTTTTT. The chain couples TRBV28 to TRBJ1-4; 7 nucleotides agree with TRBD1. J gave up 6 bases and V 4 bases, and 11 bases lay outside the gene matches. The CDR3 totals 16 residues. The germline CDR1 and CDR2 sequences are MDHEN and SYDVKM.